The text below deals with one T cell receptor (beta chain). Its antigen remains unidentified. RNA served as the template for amplifying TCR beta CDR3 regions. Investigators did first-round RT-PCR with HTBI primers, then second-round multiplex PCR. TCRdb recomputed calls from the multiplex PCR reads with MiXCR, one row per CDR3 protein. This table has 150,000 or so distinct CDR3 sequences, 35% to 50% appearing once. The record originates from a study of Graves' ophthalmopathy and Graves' hyperthyroidism. Whole-study results and caveats: Blood samples also showed most expanded thyroid clonotypes exceeding 0.001 frequency.

Trimming removed 0 bases at V and 0 bases at J, with 6 bases between. CDR3 size: 14 residues. Germline V gene lookup returns CDR1 SGHTA and CDR2 FQGNSA. Patients were left out if they had other autoimmune diseases, uncontrolled infections, pregnancy or lactation. This receptor was taken from a man aged 25-45 years with Graves' ophthalmopathy. J is TRBJ2-7 and V is TRBV7-2; the D is unclear. Sequenced: peripheral blood. CDR3 sequence (DNA): TGTGCCAGCAGCTTAGCACCCAACTCCTACGAGCAGTACTTC. It codes for CASSLAPNSYEQYF.